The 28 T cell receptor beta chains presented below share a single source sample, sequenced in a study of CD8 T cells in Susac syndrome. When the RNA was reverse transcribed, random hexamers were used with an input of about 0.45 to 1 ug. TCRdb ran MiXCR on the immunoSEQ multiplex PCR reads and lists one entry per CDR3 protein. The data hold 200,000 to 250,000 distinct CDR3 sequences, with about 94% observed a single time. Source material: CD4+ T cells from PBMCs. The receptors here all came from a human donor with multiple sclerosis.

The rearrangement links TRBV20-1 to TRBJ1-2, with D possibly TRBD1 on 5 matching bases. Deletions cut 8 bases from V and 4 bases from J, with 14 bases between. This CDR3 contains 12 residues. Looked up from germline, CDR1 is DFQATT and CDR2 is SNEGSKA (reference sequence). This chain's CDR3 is CSTTQGTYGYTF. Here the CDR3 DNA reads TGCAGTACCACCCAGGGTACCTATGGCTACACCTTC.

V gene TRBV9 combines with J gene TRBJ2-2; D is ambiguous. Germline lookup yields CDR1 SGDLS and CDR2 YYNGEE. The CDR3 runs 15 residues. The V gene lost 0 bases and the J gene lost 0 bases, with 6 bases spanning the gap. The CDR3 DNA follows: TGTGCCAGCAGCGTAGACGCGGCGAACACCGGGGAGCTGTTTTTT. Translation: CASSVDAANTGELFF.

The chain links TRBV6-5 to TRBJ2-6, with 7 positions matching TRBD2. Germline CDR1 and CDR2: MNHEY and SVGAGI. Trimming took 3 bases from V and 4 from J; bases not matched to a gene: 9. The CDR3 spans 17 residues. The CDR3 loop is CASSYRGVTSGANVLTF. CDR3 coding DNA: TGTGCCAGCAGTTATCGGGGGGTCACAAGCGGGGCCAACGTCCTGACTTTC.

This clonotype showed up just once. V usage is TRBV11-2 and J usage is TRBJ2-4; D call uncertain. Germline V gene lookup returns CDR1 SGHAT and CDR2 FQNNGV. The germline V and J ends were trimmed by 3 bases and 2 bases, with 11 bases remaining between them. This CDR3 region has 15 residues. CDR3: CASSFPTGTKNIQYF. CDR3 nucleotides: TGTGCCAGCAGCTTCCCGACTGGAACCAAAAACATTCAGTACTTC.

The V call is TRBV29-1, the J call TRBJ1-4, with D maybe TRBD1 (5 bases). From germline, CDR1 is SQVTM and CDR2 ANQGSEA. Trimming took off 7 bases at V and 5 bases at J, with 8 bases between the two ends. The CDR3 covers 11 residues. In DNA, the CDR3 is TGCAGCGGGACATTGAATGAAAAACTGTTTTTT. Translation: CSGTLNEKLFF.

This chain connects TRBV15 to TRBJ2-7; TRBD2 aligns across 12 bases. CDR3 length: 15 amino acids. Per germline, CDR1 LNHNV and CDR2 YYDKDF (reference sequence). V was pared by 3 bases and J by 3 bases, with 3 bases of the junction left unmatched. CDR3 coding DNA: TGTGCCACCAGCAGCGGACTAGCGGGGCTCTACGAGCAGTACGTC. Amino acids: CATSSGLAGLYEQYV.

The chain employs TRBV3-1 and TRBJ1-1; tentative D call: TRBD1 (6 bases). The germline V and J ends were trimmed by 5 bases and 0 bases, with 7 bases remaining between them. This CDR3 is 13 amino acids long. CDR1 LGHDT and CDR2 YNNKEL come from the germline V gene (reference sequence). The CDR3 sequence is CASSGQMNTEAFF. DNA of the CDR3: TGTGCCAGCAGCGGACAGATGAACACTGAAGCTTTCTTT. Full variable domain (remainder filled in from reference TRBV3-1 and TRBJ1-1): DTAVSQTPKYLVTQMGNDKSIKCEQNLGHDTMYWYKQDSKKFLKIMFSYNNKELIINETVPNRFSPKSPDKAHLNLHINSLELGDSAVYFCASSGQMNTEAFFGQGTRLTVV.

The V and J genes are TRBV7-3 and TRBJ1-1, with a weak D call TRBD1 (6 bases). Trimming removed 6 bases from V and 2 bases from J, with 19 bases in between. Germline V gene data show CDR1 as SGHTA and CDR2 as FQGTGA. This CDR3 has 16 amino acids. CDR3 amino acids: CASSPLGGAGNTEAFF. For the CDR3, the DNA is TGTGCCAGCAGTCCTTTGGGGGGGGCTGGAAACACTGAAGCTTTCTTT.

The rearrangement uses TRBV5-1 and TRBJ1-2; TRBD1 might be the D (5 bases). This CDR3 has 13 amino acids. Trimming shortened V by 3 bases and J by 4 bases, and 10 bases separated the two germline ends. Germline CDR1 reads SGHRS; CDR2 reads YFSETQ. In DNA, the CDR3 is TGCGCCAGCAGCTCGGAGGGACTCTATGGCTACACCTTC. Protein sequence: CASSSEGLYGYTF. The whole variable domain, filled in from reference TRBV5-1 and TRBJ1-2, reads KAGVTQTPRYLIKTRGQQVTLSCSPISGHRSVSWYQQTPGQGLQFLFEYFSETQRNKGNFPGRFSGRQFSNSRSEMNVSTLELGDSALYLCASSSEGLYGYTFGSGTRLTVV.

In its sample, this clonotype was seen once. CDR3 sequence reads: CASSPGQVRGSPLHF. In DNA form, the CDR3 reads TGTGCCAGCTCACCGGGACAGGTCCGGGGTTCACCCCTCCACTTT. The V call is TRBV18, the J call TRBJ1-6; 8 nucleotides line up with TRBD1. V shed 3 bases and J 9 bases; nucleotides not matched to a gene: 7. Germline CDR1 is KGHSH and CDR2 is LQKENI. The CDR3 is 15 amino acids.

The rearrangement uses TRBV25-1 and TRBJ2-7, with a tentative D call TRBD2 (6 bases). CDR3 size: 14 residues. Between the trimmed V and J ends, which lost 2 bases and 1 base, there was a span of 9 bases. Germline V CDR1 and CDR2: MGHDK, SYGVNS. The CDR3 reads CASSEDGGSYEQYV. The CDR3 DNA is TGTGCCAGCAGTGAAGACGGGGGATCCTACGAGCAGTACGTC.

As DNA, the CDR3 is TGTGCCAGCAAGGAGGGCACGGGCCTTCAGTACTTC. It specifies CASKEGTGLQYF. The chain carries TRBV12-3 or TRBV12-4 and TRBJ2-4; TRBD2 might be the D (6 bases). The CDR3 runs to 12 residues. V dropped 7 bases and J dropped 11 bases, with 15 bases sitting between them.

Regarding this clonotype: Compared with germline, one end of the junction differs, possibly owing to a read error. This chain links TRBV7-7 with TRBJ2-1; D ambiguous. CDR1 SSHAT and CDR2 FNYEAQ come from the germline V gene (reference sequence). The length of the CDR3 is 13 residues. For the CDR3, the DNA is TGTGCTAGCAGCCAAGAACGTCACAATGAGCAGTTCTTC. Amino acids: CASSQERHNEQFF.

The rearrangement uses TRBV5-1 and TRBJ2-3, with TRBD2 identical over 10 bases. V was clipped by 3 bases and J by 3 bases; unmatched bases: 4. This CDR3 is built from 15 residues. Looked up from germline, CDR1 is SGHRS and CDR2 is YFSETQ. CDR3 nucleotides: TGCGCCAGCAGCTCCCAAGCGGGAGGGACAGATACGCAGTATTTT. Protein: CASSSQAGGTDTQYF.

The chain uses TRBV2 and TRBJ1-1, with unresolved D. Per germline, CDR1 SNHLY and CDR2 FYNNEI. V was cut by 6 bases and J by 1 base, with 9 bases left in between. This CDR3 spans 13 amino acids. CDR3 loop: CASSGDGNTEAFF. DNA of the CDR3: TGTGCCAGCAGCGGTGACGGGAACACTGAAGCTTTCTTT.

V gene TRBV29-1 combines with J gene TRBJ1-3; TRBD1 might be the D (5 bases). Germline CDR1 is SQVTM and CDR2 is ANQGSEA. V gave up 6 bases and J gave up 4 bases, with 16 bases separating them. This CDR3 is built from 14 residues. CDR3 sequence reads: CSVTTLGVGNTIYF. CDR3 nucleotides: TGCAGCGTGACCACGTTGGGGGTAGGAAACACCATATATTTT.

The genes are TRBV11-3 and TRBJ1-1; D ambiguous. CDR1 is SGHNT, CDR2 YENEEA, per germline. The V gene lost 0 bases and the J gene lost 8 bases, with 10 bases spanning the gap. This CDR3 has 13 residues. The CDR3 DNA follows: TGTGCCAGCAGCTTAGAGACCGGGTTCGAAGCTTTCTTT. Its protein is CASSLETGFEAFF.

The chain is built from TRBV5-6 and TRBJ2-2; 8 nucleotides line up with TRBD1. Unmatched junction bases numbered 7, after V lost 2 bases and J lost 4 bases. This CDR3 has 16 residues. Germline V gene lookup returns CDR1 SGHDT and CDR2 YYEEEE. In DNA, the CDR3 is TGTGCCAGCAGCTTTTTATCAGGACAGGGCACCGGGGAGCTGTTTTTT. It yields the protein CASSFLSGQGTGELFF.

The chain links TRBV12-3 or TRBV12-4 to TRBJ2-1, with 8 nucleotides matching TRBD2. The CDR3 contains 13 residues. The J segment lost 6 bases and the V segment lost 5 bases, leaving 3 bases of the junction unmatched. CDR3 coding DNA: TGTGCCAGCAGTACCGGGACTAGCAATGAGCAGTTCTTC. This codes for CASSTGTSNEQFF.

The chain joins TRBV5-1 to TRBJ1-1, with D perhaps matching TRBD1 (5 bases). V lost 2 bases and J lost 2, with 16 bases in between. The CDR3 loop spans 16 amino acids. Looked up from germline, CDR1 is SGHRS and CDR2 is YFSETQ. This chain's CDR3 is CASSFGAGRVNTEAFF. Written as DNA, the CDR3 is TGCGCCAGCAGCTTCGGTGCGGGGCGGGTTAACACTGAAGCTTTCTTT. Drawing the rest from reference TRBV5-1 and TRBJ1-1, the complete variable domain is KAGVTQTPRYLIKTRGQQVTLSCSPISGHRSVSWYQQTPGQGLQFLFEYFSETQRNKGNFPGRFSGRQFSNSRSEMNVSTLELGDSALYLCASSFGAGRVNTEAFFGQGTRLTVV.

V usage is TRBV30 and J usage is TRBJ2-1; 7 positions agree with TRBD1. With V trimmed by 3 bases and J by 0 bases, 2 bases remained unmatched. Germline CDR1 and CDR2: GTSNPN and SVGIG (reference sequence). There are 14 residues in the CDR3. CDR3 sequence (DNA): TGTGCCTGGAGCGGGGACAGCTCCTACAATGAGCAGTTCTTC. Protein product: CAWSGDSSYNEQFF.

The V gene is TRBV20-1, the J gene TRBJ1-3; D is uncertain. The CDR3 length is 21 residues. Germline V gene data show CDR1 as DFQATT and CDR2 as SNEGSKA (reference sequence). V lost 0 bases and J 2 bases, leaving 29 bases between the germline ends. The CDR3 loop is CSARDPEESLASSFTGNTIYF. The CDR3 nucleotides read TGCAGTGCTAGAGATCCCGAAGAATCCCTCGCCTCATCTTTTACTGGAAACACCATATATTTT.

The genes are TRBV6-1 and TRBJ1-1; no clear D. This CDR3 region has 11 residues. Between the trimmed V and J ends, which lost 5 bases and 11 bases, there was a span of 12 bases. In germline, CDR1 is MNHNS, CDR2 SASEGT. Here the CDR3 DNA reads TGTGCCAGCAGTTGGGAGGACGACGCTTTCTTT. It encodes CASSWEDDAFF.

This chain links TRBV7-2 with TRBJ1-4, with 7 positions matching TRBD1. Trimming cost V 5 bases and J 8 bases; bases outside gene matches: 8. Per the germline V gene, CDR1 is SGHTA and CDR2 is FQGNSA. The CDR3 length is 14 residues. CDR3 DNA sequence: TGTGCCAGCAGCGTACAGGGGAGTGGCGAAAAACTGTTTTTT. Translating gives CASSVQGSGEKLFF.

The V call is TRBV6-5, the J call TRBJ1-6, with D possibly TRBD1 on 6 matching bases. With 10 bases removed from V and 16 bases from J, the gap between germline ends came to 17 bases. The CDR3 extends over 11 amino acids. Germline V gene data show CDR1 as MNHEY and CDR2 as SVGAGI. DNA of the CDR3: TGTGCCACTTTAGACAGGAGAGTGCTCCACTTT. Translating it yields CATLDRRVLHF.

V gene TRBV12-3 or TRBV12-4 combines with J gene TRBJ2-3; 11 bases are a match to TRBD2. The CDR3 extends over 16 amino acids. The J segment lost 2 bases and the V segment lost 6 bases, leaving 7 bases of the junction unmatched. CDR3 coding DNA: TGTGCCAGCAGCTTCGGGACTAGCGGTATCACAGATACGCAGTATTTT. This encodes CASSFGTSGITDTQYF.

The CDR3 loop is CASSPVGRTFTEAFF. CDR3 coding DNA: TGTGCCAGCAGTCCCGTGGGACGGACCTTCACTGAAGCTTTCTTT. The chain joins TRBV27 to TRBJ1-1, with a tentative D call TRBD1 (5 bases). Looked up from germline, CDR1 is MNHEY and CDR2 is SMNVEV (reference sequence). This CDR3 is 15 amino acids long. V was clipped by 5 bases and J by 4 bases, with 17 bases between them.

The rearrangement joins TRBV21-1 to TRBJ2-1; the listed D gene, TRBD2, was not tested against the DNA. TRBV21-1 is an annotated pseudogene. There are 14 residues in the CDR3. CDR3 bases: TGTGCCAGCAGCATCGGAGCGGGAGCTCATGAGCAGTTCTTC. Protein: CASSIGAGAHEQFF.